This record covers a single T cell receptor (beta chain). Method: immunoSEQ multiplex PCR; TCRdb's copy keeps in-frame clones and lacks some. The sample has about 160,000 clones, roughly 90% seen once. There are 13 residues in the CDR3. Trimming shortened V by 0 bases and J by 9 bases, and 9 bases separated the two germline ends. The germline V gene encodes CDR1 SEHNR and CDR2 FQNEAQ (reference sequence). The sample comes from a study of cytotoxic CD8 clonotypes in ibrutinib-treated CLL. The receptor was isolated from a human donor with chronic lymphocytic leukemia. Material: PBMCs, obtained at disease progression, from a patient treated with ibrutinib. This sequence joins TRBV7-9 and TRBJ2-1, with D possibly TRBD2 on 6 matching bases. This CDR3 reads CASSLAGGSEQFF. CDR3 DNA sequence: TGTGCCAGCAGCTTAGCGGGGGGATCTGAGCAGTTCTTC.